This T cell receptor beta chain was sequenced in a study of CD8 T cells in ankylosing spondylitis. The study's findings and limits: A motif in TCR beta, a set of several highly homologous variants, appeared characteristic of ankylosing spondylitis blood. Reportedly, matched ankylosing spondylitis synovial fluid was significantly enriched for disease-linked clones. Past studies reported some motif variants in reactive arthritis synovial fluid and blood.

This clonotype appeared a few times. Its antigen remains unknown. The germline V gene has CDR1 MNHEY and CDR2 SVGEGT. The V segment lost 2 bases and the J segment 8 bases; nucleotides outside the gene matches: 5. This CDR3 spans 13 amino acids. Quantitative 5'-RACE with molecular barcodes was used to make the TCR beta libraries. Using its own MiXCR run on the 5' RACE reads, TCRdb lists one record per CDR3 protein. Of 350,000 or so distinct CDR3 sequences listed, 8% are singletons. Sequencing was performed on blood, either unsorted or a sorted T cell fraction (not recorded which). The sequence was collected from a male donor with ankylosing spondylitis. The chain carries TRBV6-2 or TRBV6-3 and TRBJ1-2; 7 bases align to TRBD1. CDR3 DNA sequence: TGTGCCAGCAGTTACCAGGGGGTTGGAGGCTACACCTTC. Translating gives CASSYQGVGGYTF.